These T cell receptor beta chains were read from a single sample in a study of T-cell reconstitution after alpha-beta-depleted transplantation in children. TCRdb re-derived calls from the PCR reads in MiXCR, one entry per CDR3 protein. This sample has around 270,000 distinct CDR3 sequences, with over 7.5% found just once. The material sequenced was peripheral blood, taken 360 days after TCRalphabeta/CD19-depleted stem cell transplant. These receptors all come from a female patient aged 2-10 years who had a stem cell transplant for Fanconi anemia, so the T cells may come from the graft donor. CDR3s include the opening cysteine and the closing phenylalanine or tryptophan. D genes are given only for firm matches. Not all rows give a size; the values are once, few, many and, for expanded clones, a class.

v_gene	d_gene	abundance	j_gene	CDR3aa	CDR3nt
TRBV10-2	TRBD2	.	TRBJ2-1	CASDPRGGLSEQFF	TGCGCCAGCGACCCTCGGGGAGGGTTGAGTGAGCAGTTCTTC
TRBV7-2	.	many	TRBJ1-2	CASSPDFDGYTF	TGTGCCAGCAGCCCCGATTTCGATGGCTACACCTTC
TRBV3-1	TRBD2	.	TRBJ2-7	CASSTWTSGSHEQYF	TGTGCCAGCAGCACCTGGACTAGCGGGAGCCACGAGCAGTACTTC
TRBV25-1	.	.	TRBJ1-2	CASSAPGQYGYTF	TGTGCCAGCAGTGCGCCTGGACAGTATGGCTACACCTTC
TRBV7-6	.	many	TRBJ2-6	CASSLRVSRGPGANVLTF	TGTGCCAGCAGCTTACGAGTAAGCAGGGGCCCTGGGGCCAACGTCCTGACTTTC
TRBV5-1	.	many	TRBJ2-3	CASSLNRATTDTQYF	TGCGCCAGCAGCTTGAACCGGGCAACCACAGATACGCAGTATTTT
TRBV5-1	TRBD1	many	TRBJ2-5	CASSLVGQGVQETQYF	TGCGCCAGCAGCTTGGTAGGACAGGGGGTCCAAGAGACCCAGTACTTC
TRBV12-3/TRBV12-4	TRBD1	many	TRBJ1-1	CATSVGQGYAEAFF	TGTGCCACTTCGGTGGGACAGGGGTACGCTGAAGCTTTCTTT
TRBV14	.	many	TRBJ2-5	CASSRTETQYF	TGTGCCAGCAGCCGAACGGAGACCCAGTACTTC
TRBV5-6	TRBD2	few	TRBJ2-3	CASRTGLMVDTQYF	TGTGCCAGCAGAACGGGACTAATGGTAGATACGCAGTATTTT
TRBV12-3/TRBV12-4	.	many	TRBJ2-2	CASSFLQVNTGELFF	TGTGCCAGCAGTTTTCTTCAGGTGAACACCGGGGAGCTGTTTTTT
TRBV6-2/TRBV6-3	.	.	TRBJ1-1	CASRRPNTEAFF	TGTGCCAGCAGAAGACCGAACACTGAAGCTTTCTTT
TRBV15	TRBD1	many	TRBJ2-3	CATSRDEGANPTDTQYF	TGTGCCACCAGCAGAGATGAGGGGGCGAATCCCACAGATACGCAGTATTTT
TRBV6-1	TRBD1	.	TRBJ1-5	CASGTGNQPQHF	TGTGCCAGCGGGACAGGGAATCAGCCCCAGCATTTT
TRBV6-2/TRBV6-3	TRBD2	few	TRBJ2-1	CASSRREEYNEQFF	TGTGCCAGCAGCCGACGGGAGGAATACAATGAGCAGTTCTTC
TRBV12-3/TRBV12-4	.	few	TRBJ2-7	CASSFGPGGYEQYF	TGTGCCAGCAGTTTCGGTCCCGGGGGATACGAGCAGTACTTC
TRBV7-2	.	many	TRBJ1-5	CASTLNAGALGPQHF	TGTGCCAGCACCCTTAATGCAGGGGCGTTAGGGCCCCAGCATTTT
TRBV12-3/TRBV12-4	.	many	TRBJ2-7	CASSYWTGTVPYEQYF	TGTGCCAGCAGTTATTGGACCGGGACTGTCCCCTACGAGCAGTACTTC
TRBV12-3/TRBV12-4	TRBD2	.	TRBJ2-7	CAISLRVLAGGVAYEQYF	TGTGCCATCAGTTTGAGAGTACTAGCGGGAGGAGTTGCCTACGAGCAGTACTTC
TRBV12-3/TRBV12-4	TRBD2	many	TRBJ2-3	CASSRTSGSADTQYF	TGTGCCAGCAGCCGAACTAGCGGGAGTGCAGATACGCAGTATTTT
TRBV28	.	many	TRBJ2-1	CASSLSFGSSPPHEQFF	TGTGCCAGCAGTTTATCATTCGGGTCTAGCCCTCCCCATGAGCAGTTCTTC
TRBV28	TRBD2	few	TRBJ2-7	CASTSGLAASYEQYF	TGTGCCAGCACCTCTGGGCTAGCGGCCTCCTACGAGCAGTACTTC
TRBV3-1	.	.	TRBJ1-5	CASSQDGTANSNQPQHF	TGTGCCAGCAGCCAAGACGGGACGGCAAATAGCAATCAGCCCCAGCATTTT
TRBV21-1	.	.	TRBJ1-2	CASSKVPGPTFPSNYGYTF	TGTGCCAGCAGCAAGGTCCCGGGACCCACCTTCCCCTCCAACTATGGCTACACCTTC
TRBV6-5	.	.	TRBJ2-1	CASSYSDSRDEQFF	TGTGCCAGCAGTTATTCCGACAGTAGGGATGAGCAGTTCTTC
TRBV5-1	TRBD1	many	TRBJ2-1	CASSPGQGWNEQFF	TGCGCCAGCAGCCCCGGACAGGGTTGGAATGAGCAGTTCTTC
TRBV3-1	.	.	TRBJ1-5	CASSQDPTGRNQPQHF	TGTGCCAGCAGCCAAGATCCCACAGGTCGCAATCAGCCCCAGCATTTT
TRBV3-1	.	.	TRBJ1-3	CASSRQVSGNTIYF	TGTGCCAGCAGTCGCCAGGTTTCTGGAAACACCATATATTTT
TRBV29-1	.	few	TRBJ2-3	CSVLVGSTDTQYF	TGCAGCGTTTTGGTAGGAAGCACAGATACGCAGTATTTT